Listed below are T cell receptor beta chains from one sample, sequenced in a study of cytomegalovirus exposure and HLA in healthy donors. Generated by immunoSEQ multiplex PCR, the TCRdb table keeps only in-frame clones and is missing some. This sample has around 150,000 clones, with 60% to 85% found just once. Material for sequencing was PBMCs. These receptors were obtained from a female donor in good health and CMV-seropositive. Each CDR3 is given with its conserved first and last residue. A D gene is named only where the DNA matches it firmly. Clone sizes are given selectively: once, few, many, or a class where the clone is expanded.

v_call,clone_size,j_call,d_call,cdr3_aa,cdr3_nt
TRBV29-1,NA,TRBJ2-7,TRBD2,CSVGGSTRMRGTYEQYF,TGCAGCGTTGGAGGGTCTACTAGAATGCGGGGGACCTACGAGCAGTACTTC
TRBV5-6,few,TRBJ2-7,TRBD2,CASSLGTSGGYEQYF,TGTGCCAGCAGCTTGGGTACTAGCGGGGGTTACGAGCAGTACTTC
TRBV2,NA,TRBJ2-1,NA,CASSKEQRSSYNEQFF,TGTGCCAGCAGTAAAGAGCAACGAAGCTCCTACAATGAGCAGTTCTTC
TRBV19,NA,TRBJ1-4,NA,CASSIEVATNEKLFF,TGTGCCAGTAGTATTGAGGTGGCAACTAATGAAAAACTGTTTTTT
TRBV6-6,NA,TRBJ2-7,TRBD2,CASSYSTSGRGYEQYF,TGTGCCAGCAGTTACTCGACTAGCGGGAGAGGCTACGAGCAGTACTTC
TRBV11-2,NA,TRBJ2-3,TRBD2,CASSLVLAGEKDTQYF,TGTGCCAGCAGCTTAGTTCTAGCGGGAGAGAAAGATACGCAGTATTTT
TRBV6-1,few,TRBJ1-6,NA,CASSLGGSYNSPLHF,TGTGCCAGCAGCCTAGGGGGCTCCTATAATTCACCCCTCCACTTT
TRBV7-7,NA,TRBJ2-2,TRBD2,CASSPGGSGITGELFF,TGTGCCAGCAGCCCCGGGGGTAGCGGGATAACCGGGGAGCTGTTTTTT
TRBV5-4,NA,TRBJ2-3,TRBD2,CASSLTELADTQYF,TGTGCCAGCAGCTTGACCGAACTAGCGGATACGCAGTATTTT
TRBV19,once,TRBJ1-1,TRBD1,CASRPQGAWDTEAFF,TGTGCCAGTAGACCCCAGGGGGCTTGGGACACTGAAGCTTTCTTT
TRBV6-1,NA,TRBJ1-6,NA,CASSDDEGSYNSPLHF,TGTGCCAGCAGTGACGATGAGGGCTCCTATAATTCACCCCTCCACTTT
TRBV5-4,NA,TRBJ2-1,NA,CASSSWTNEQFF,TGTGCCAGCAGCTCATGGACTAATGAGCAGTTCTTC
TRBV5-1,NA,TRBJ2-7,NA,CASSLNLYEQYF,TGCGCCAGCAGCTTGAACCTATACGAGCAGTACTTC
TRBV5-5,NA,TRBJ2-3,NA,CASSLVSGGTDTQYF,TGTGCCAGCAGCTTGGTATCCGGGGGCACAGATACGCAGTATTTT
TRBV27,few,TRBJ2-3,NA,CASRTGSTDTQYF,TGTGCCAGCAGGACAGGAAGCACAGATACGCAGTATTTT
TRBV18,once,TRBJ2-7,NA,CASSPDNYYEQYF,TGTGCCAGCTCCCCGGACAACTACTACGAGCAGTACTTC
TRBV30,NA,TRBJ1-2,TRBD1,CAWSGGSGGASNYGYTF,TGTGCCTGGAGTGGAGGGTCAGGGGGCGCTTCTAACTATGGCTACACCTTC
TRBV11-2,NA,TRBJ1-1,NA,CASSLIGGTEAFF,TGTGCCAGCAGCTTAATAGGGGGCACTGAAGCTTTCTTT
TRBV28,NA,TRBJ2-4,NA,CASTSAGAPMGHIQYF,TGTGCCAGCACCTCGGCTGGGGCTCCCATGGGGCACATTCAGTACTTC
TRBV11-1,NA,TRBJ2-3,TRBD2,CASSILAGGTDTQYF,TGTGCCAGCAGCATCCTAGCGGGGGGCACGGATACGCAGTATTTT
TRBV7-8,few,TRBJ2-1,NA,CASTRGPYNEQFF,TGTGCCAGCACGCGGGGGCCCTACAATGAGCAGTTCTTC
TRBV15,NA,TRBJ2-7,TRBD1,CATSRPGQHSYEQYF,TGTGCCACCAGCAGGCCGGGACAGCACTCCTACGAGCAGTACTTC
TRBV12-2,many,TRBJ2-3,NA,CASRLGAEGTDTQYF,TGTGCAAGTCGCTTGGGGGCGGAAGGGACAGATACGCAGTATTTT
TRBV7-9,NA,TRBJ1-1,NA,CASGTRMNTEAFF,TGTGCCAGCGGGACTCGGATGAACACTGAAGCTTTCTTT
TRBV5-1,NA,TRBJ2-2,TRBD2,CASRPASGLTGELFF,TGCGCCAGCAGGCCAGCTAGCGGGCTCACCGGGGAGCTGTTTTTT
TRBV6-1,NA,TRBJ1-6,NA,CASKQGNSPLHF,TGTGCCAGCAAACAGGGTAATTCACCCCTCCACTTT
TRBV19,NA,TRBJ2-1,NA,CARAITGPNNEQFF,TGTGCCAGGGCTATCACAGGCCCTAACAATGAGCAGTTCTTC
TRBV2,NA,TRBJ1-2,NA,CASRQLAYGYTF,TGTGCCAGCAGACAGCTAGCCTATGGCTACACCTTC
TRBV14,NA,TRBJ2-1,TRBD2,CASSRGRGLAGYNEQFF,TGTGCCAGCAGCCGGGGGCGGGGACTAGCGGGTTACAATGAGCAGTTCTTC
TRBV30,NA,TRBJ2-5,NA,CAWSVGQLLVQETQYF,TGTGCCTGGAGTGTTGGACAGCTCCTGGTTCAAGAGACCCAGTACTTC
TRBV13,NA,TRBJ2-1,TRBD2,CASSPRGSGGTFSYNEQFF,TGTGCCAGCAGCCCCCGGGGTAGCGGGGGGACCTTCTCCTACAATGAGCAGTTCTTC
TRBV9,NA,TRBJ1-2,TRBD1,CASSATGQRTNGYTF,TGTGCCAGCAGCGCAACGGGACAGAGAACTAATGGCTACACCTTC
TRBV11-2,NA,TRBJ1-2,TRBD1,CASSSSTGLDGYTF,TGTGCCAGCAGCTCATCGACAGGGCTGGATGGCTACACCTTC
TRBV25-1,NA,TRBJ2-7,NA,CASSARTVKVNEQYF,TGTGCCAGCAGTGCCAGGACTGTTAAGGTGAACGAGCAGTACTTC
TRBV2,NA,TRBJ1-6,NA,CASSEVRGDSPLHF,TGTGCCAGCAGTGAAGTAAGGGGTGATTCACCCCTCCACTTT
TRBV21-1,few,TRBJ2-7,NA,CASSKEGACRAYEQYF,TGTGCCAGCAGCAAAGAAGGGGCTTGCCGTGCCTACGAGCAGTACTTC
TRBV5-4,NA,TRBJ1-4,TRBD1,CASSSRTGGRGEKLFF,TGTGCCAGCAGCTCTCGGACAGGGGGCCGTGGGGAAAAACTGTTTTTT
TRBV19,NA,TRBJ2-7,NA,CASSTSRIQASSSYEQYF,TGTGCCAGTAGTACCTCACGGATACAGGCGTCTTCCTCCTACGAGCAGTACTTC
TRBV18,NA,TRBJ1-1,TRBD1,CASSRQGKNTEAFF,TGTGCCAGCTCTAGACAGGGTAAGAACACTGAAGCTTTCTTT
TRBV27,NA,TRBJ1-1,NA,CASSWGKGGSEAFF,TGTGCCAGCAGTTGGGGAAAGGGAGGGTCTGAAGCTTTCTTT
TRBV9,NA,TRBJ2-7,TRBD2,CASSVGGRETYEQYF,TGTGCCAGCAGCGTGGGTGGGCGGGAGACCTACGAGCAGTACTTC
TRBV5-4,few,TRBJ2-1,NA,CASSTAYSGVGYNEQFF,TGTGCCAGCAGCACAGCATACTCGGGAGTAGGTTACAATGAGCAGTTCTTC
TRBV5-5,NA,TRBJ2-5,TRBD2,CASKATSGRQETQYF,TGTGCCAGCAAGGCAACTAGCGGGAGGCAAGAGACCCAGTACTTC
TRBV6-5,NA,TRBJ1-2,NA,CASSYSSGGSGYGYTF,TGTGCCAGCAGTTACTCGTCGGGGGGCAGCGGCTATGGCTACACCTTC
TRBV5-4,NA,TRBJ2-2,TRBD2,CATQGLAGGPGTGELFF,TGTGCCACCCAGGGACTAGCGGGAGGGCCGGGAACCGGGGAGCTGTTTTTT
TRBV5-1,few,TRBJ1-1,NA,CASSLDYNREAFF,TGCGCCAGCAGCTTGGATTATAACAGAGAAGCTTTCTTT
TRBV5-4,NA,TRBJ2-5,TRBD2,CASSWTGGYQETQYF,TGTGCCAGCAGTTGGACCGGGGGGTACCAAGAGACCCAGTACTTC
TRBV14,NA,TRBJ1-2,TRBD1,CASSPGTGYGYTF,TGTGCCAGCAGCCCCGGGACAGGGTACGGCTACACCTTC
TRBV6-5,NA,TRBJ1-2,NA,CASETSTGGYTF,TGTGCCAGCGAGACTTCTACAGGAGGCTACACCTTC
TRBV6-6,NA,TRBJ2-1,NA,CASSLIDNEQFF,TGTGCCAGCAGCCTGATAGATAATGAGCAGTTCTTC
TRBV5-6,few,TRBJ2-3,NA,CASSLSGRTDTQYF,TGTGCCAGCAGCTTGTCTGGGCGCACAGATACGCAGTATTTT